The 22 T cell receptor beta chains in this list originate from one sample, sequenced in a study of T cell responses to AZD1222 COVID-19 vaccine. Using immunoSEQ multiplex PCR, the repertoire was profiled, and TCRdb retains in-frame clones only, with some absent. Among approximately 110,000 clones, around 90% were seen once, and the ten largest hold over 10%. The specimen was peripheral blood, collected on day 0 of MenACWY control vaccination. Every receptor here comes from an adult in good health.

This chain uses TRBV4-1 with TRBJ2-6, with 7 bases aligning to TRBD1. J gave up 1 base and V 0 bases, and 9 bases lay outside the gene matches. The length of the CDR3 is 19 residues. CDR1 MGHRA and CDR2 YSYEKL come from the germline V gene. The CDR3, as DNA: TGCGCCAGCAGCCAAGAGAGGGGGCTCAGGGGTTCTGGGGCCAACGTCCTGACTTTC. Protein sequence: CASSQERGLRGSGANVLTF.

The table lists this clone with a count of one. The chain recombines TRBV6-4 with TRBJ2-2; 9 bases align to TRBD1. Germline V gives CDR1 MRHNA, CDR2 SNTAGT. The CDR3 is 14 amino acids. J lost 5 bases, V lost 7 bases, and 5 bases had no gene match. The CDR3 DNA is TGTGCCAGCAAACAGGGGGCGGAGACCGGGGAGCTGTTTTTT. It yields the protein CASKQGAETGELFF.

This clone has more than one count but fewer than ten. The rearrangement uses TRBV6-2 or TRBV6-3 and TRBJ2-1, with TRBD2 matching 7 bases. The V segment lost 6 bases and the J segment 4 bases; nucleotides outside the gene matches: 9. The CDR3 consists of 15 residues. CDR1 MNHEY and CDR2 SVGEGT come from the germline V gene. Written as DNA, the CDR3 is TGTGCCAGCAGCGGAAGCGGGGAAGGTTACAATGAGCAGTTCTTC. Residues: CASSGSGEGYNEQFF.

The chain couples TRBV24-1 to TRBJ1-5; perhaps TRBD1 as D (5 bases). This CDR3 is 15 amino acids long. The V gene's germline CDR1 is KGHDR and CDR2 SFDVKD. V was shortened by 5 bases and J by 3 bases, with 13 bases between the two germline ends. The CDR3 reads CATSGHTGNNQPQHF. CDR3 coding DNA: TGTGCCACCAGTGGTCATACAGGAAACAATCAGCCCCAGCATTTT.

CDR3 residues: CSVAGGQGYEQYF. CDR3 nucleotides: TGCAGCGTTGCGGGCGGTCAGGGCTACGAGCAGTACTTC. The chain is built from TRBV29-1 and TRBJ2-7; a weak D match, TRBD1 (5 bases). V was cut by 4 bases and J by 3 bases, with 13 bases left in between. This CDR3 spans 13 amino acids. Per the germline V gene, CDR1 is SQVTM and CDR2 is ANQGSEA.

This chain uses TRBV7-2 with TRBJ2-7, with 7 bases identical to TRBD1. This CDR3 is built from 14 residues. Trimming removed 5 bases from V and 2 bases from J; junction bases left unmatched: 6. Looked up from germline, CDR1 is SGHTA and CDR2 is FQGNSA. CDR3: CASSQGQVAYEQYF. CDR3 nucleotides: TGTGCCAGCAGCCAAGGACAGGTGGCCTACGAGCAGTACTTC.

The chain carries TRBV28 and TRBJ1-2, with D unresolved. Germline V CDR1 and CDR2: MDHEN, SYDVKM. The germline V and J ends were trimmed by 3 bases and 2 bases, with 13 bases remaining between them. The CDR3 sequence is 15 residues long. The CDR3 sequence is CASSFDRVSNYGYTF. The DNA of the CDR3 is TGTGCCAGCAGTTTCGACCGAGTTAGCAACTATGGCTACACCTTC.

The chain combines TRBV7-8 with TRBJ1-1; the match to TRBD1 covers 9 bases. Trimming took 4 bases from V and 6 from J; bases not matched to a gene: 12. CDR1 and CDR2 from the germline V gene are SGHVS and FQNEAQ. This CDR3 is built from 16 residues. The CDR3 DNA reads as TGTGCCAGCAGCTCACGACAGGGGGGTTTTGTGGCTGAAGCTTTCTTT. Protein product: CASSSRQGGFVAEAFF.

The V call is TRBV7-2, the J call TRBJ1-2; no definite D call. The germline gives CDR1 SGHTA, CDR2 FQGNSA. V lost 7 bases and J lost 8, with 14 bases in between. This CDR3 has 12 residues. As DNA, the CDR3 is TGTGCCAGCAACTCTGACCTCTCCGGCTACACCTTC. Translation: CASNSDLSGYTF. The complete variable domain, with remaining parts taken from reference TRBV7-2 and TRBJ1-2, reads GAGVSQSPSNKVTEKGKDVELRCDPISGHTALYWYRQSLGQGLEFLIYFQGNSAPDKSGLPSDRFSAERTGGSVSTLTIQRTQQEDSAVYLCASNSDLSGYTFGSGTRLTVV.

The CDR3 nucleotides are TGTGCCAGCAGTTCATCAGGCTATTCACCCCTCCACTTT. This encodes CASSSSGYSPLHF. The chain is built from TRBV28 and TRBJ1-6; D is unresolved. Between the trimmed V and J ends, which lost 4 bases and 8 bases, there was a span of 9 bases. The CDR3 sequence is 13 residues long. In germline, CDR1 is MDHEN, CDR2 SYDVKM.

The chain recombines TRBV11-2 with TRBJ1-5, with 8 positions matching TRBD1. The germline CDR1 and CDR2 sequences are SGHAT and FQNNGV. The CDR3 runs 15 residues. The V gene end was trimmed by 3 bases and the J gene end by 5 bases; junction bases not matched to a gene: 6. CDR3 coding DNA: TGTGCCAGCAGCTTGAGGGCAGGGGGCGATCAGCCCCAGCATTTT. It is translated as CASSLRAGGDQPQHF.

This sequence joins TRBV21-1 and TRBJ1-1; the D segment call TRBD1 is taken from the table without a DNA check. TRBV21-1 is listed as a pseudogene. The CDR3 contains 16 residues. The CDR3: CASNLEGQHLNTEAFF. The CDR3 nucleotides read TGTGCCAGCAATCTTGAGGGACAACATTTGAACACTGAAGCTTTCTTT.

The rearrangement links TRBV4-3 to TRBJ2-1; the D gene is possibly TRBD2 (6 bases). Looked up from germline, CDR1 is LGHNA and CDR2 is YSLEER. V lost 5 bases, J lost 2 bases, and 13 bases lay in between. CDR3 length: 15 amino acids. The chain's CDR3 is CASSSGGDAYNEQFF. CDR3 in DNA: TGCGCCAGCAGCTCCGGCGGGGACGCCTACAATGAGCAGTTCTTC.

The chain combines TRBV10-3 with TRBJ2-2; 8 positions agree with TRBD1. Germline CDR1 and CDR2: ENHRY and SYGVKD. V shed 2 bases and J 4 bases; nucleotides not matched to a gene: 6. The length of the CDR3 is 16 residues. The DNA of the CDR3 is TGTGCCATCAGTGAGCCACGACAGGGGAGCACCGGGGAGCTGTTTTTT. As protein: CAISEPRQGSTGELFF.

V and J are TRBV4-1 and TRBJ2-1; D gene ambiguous. CDR1 MGHRA and CDR2 YSYEKL come from the germline V gene. The CDR3 covers 13 residues. Between the trimmed V and J ends, which lost 1 base and 15 bases, there was a span of 16 bases. CDR3 DNA: TGCGCCAGCAGCCAAGCATGGAACCTCCATGCGTTCTTC. It specifies CASSQAWNLHAFF.

Here the CDR3 reads CASSSGGGETQYF. As DNA, the CDR3 is TGTGCCAGCAGCTCGGGGGGGGGAGAGACCCAGTACTTC. The rearrangement links TRBV7-2 to TRBJ2-5; 8 bases fit TRBD2. Germline lookup yields CDR1 SGHTA and CDR2 FQGNSA. The V gene end was trimmed by 4 bases and the J gene end by 4 bases; junction bases not matched to a gene: 2. The CDR3 totals 13 residues.

CDR3: CASSLDLIGQGAIQWNEQFF. DNA for the CDR3: TGTGCCAGCAGCTTAGATCTCATTGGACAGGGGGCTATACAGTGGAATGAGCAGTTCTTC. The chain combines TRBV11-3 with TRBJ2-1, with TRBD1 matching 11 bases. CDR3 size: 20 residues. Germline V gives CDR1 SGHNT, CDR2 YENEEA. V was pared by 0 bases and J by 7 bases, with 17 bases of the junction left unmatched.

This chain connects TRBV4-2 to TRBJ1-6; D call uncertain. In germline, CDR1 is LGHNA, CDR2 YNFKEQ. The CDR3 consists of 16 residues. Trimming shortened V by 0 bases and J by 3 bases, and 9 bases separated the two germline ends. CDR3 sequence (DNA): TGTGCCAGCAGCCAAGAAGTGACCCGCTATAATTCACCCCTCCACTTT. The encoded protein is CASSQEVTRYNSPLHF.

This chain connects TRBV7-2 to TRBJ1-1; no firm D call. The germline gives CDR1 SGHTA, CDR2 FQGNSA. This CDR3 has 15 residues. The germline V and J ends were trimmed by 5 bases and 2 bases, with 15 bases remaining between them. The CDR3 DNA reads TGTGCCAGCAGCCCTGGGGAGAGATTCAACACTGAAGCTTTCTTT. It encodes CASSPGERFNTEAFF.

This clone was counted once. V and J are TRBV4-1 and TRBJ1-2, with a possible D match to TRBD1 (5 bases). Trimming removed 2 bases at V and 4 bases at J, with 8 bases between. CDR1 is MGHRA and CDR2 is YSYEKL in the germline V gene. CDR3 length: 13 amino acids. CDR3 region: CASSQPGTYGYTF. The DNA of the CDR3 is TGCGCCAGCAGCCAACCGGGGACCTATGGCTACACCTTC.

With respect to this clone: This CDR3 is also generated by other DNA sequences in the sample. The chain carries TRBV27 and TRBJ1-1, with D possibly matching TRBD1 (5 bases). Trimming took off 5 bases at V and 5 bases at J, with 12 bases between the two ends. Germline V lookup: CDR1 MNHEY, CDR2 SMNVEV (reference sequence). This CDR3 has 13 residues. CDR3 nucleotide sequence: TGTGCCAGCAGTCCCCGGGGCAGTACTGAAGCTTTCTTT. It is translated as CASSPRGSTEAFF.

The chain joins TRBV7-8 to TRBJ1-6; D uncertain. Germline V gene sequence: CDR1 SGHVS, CDR2 FQNEAQ. This CDR3 has 17 residues. V was pared by 3 bases and J by 0 bases, with 12 bases between. The CDR3 DNA follows: TGTGCCAGCAGCTTGGCTGCATCGAGCTCCTATAATTCACCCCTCCACTTT. Amino acid sequence: CASSLAASSSYNSPLHF.